This T cell receptor (beta chain) was profiled in a study of blood T cell repertoires in COVID-19. Study at large: The analysed material was cDNA or gDNA that came from T cells, B-cell-depleted T cells, or PBMCs.

The repertoire was sequenced with immunoSEQ multiplex PCR; TCRdb's copy has only in-frame clones and lacks some. The sample shows 310,000 or so clones, 70% to 90% of them seen only once. Recruits, aged about 18 to 95 years, lived in under 25 US areas. What the recovered Cohort 3 donors had was two negative PCRs, clearance, or symptom resolution. The sequencing input was PBMCs or T cells enriched from blood (not recorded which). This TCR was recovered from a woman aged 35 to 49 who had recovered from COVID-19.

The CDR3 here is CASRGRKQGNYNEQFF. The CDR3 DNA is TGTGCCAGCAGGGGACGGAAACAGGGCAACTACAATGAGCAGTTCTTC. This sequence joins TRBV28 and TRBJ2-1; D perhaps matches TRBD1 (6 bases). From germline, CDR1 is MDHEN and CDR2 SYDVKM. This CDR3 is built from 16 residues. V was shortened by 6 bases and J by 3 bases, with 18 bases between the two germline ends.